These 4 T cell receptor beta chains came from one sample sequenced in a study of OX40 agonist ivuxolimab in advanced cancers. Produced via immunoSEQ multiplex PCR; TCRdb's table is partial and in-frame only. The sample yields over 55,000 clones, 75% to 90% seen once. Sequenced material: CD4+ or CD8+ T cells sorted from blood, taken in a trial of the OX40 agonist ivuxolimab. These receptors came from an adult with an advanced solid tumor such as melanoma, head and neck, liver or kidney cancer.

The chain links TRBV29-1 to TRBJ1-2; D is unresolved. Germline CDR1 SQVTM, CDR2 ANQGSEA. The CDR3 is made up of 13 amino acids. Trimming pared 5 bases from V and 3 bases from J, leaving 13 bases between. DNA for the CDR3: TGCAGCGTTCGAATCCCGGGAGACTATGGCTACACCTTC. Protein sequence: CSVRIPGDYGYTF.

DNA for the CDR3: TGTGCCAGCAAACCCAGGGATAGTGAAAAACTGTTTTTT. Translation: CASKPRDSEKLFF. J is TRBJ1-4 and V is TRBV27, with D perhaps TRBD1 (5 bases). The CDR3 runs 13 residues. Per the germline V gene, CDR1 is MNHEY and CDR2 is SMNVEV (reference sequence). Trimming took 7 bases from V and 7 from J, leaving 13 bases between them. Drawing the rest from reference TRBV27 and TRBJ1-4, the complete variable domain is EAQVTQNPRYLITVTGKKLTVTCSQNMNHEYMSWYRQDPGLGLRQIYYSMNVEVTDKGDVPEGYKVSRKEKRNFPLILESPSPNQTSLYFCASKPRDSEKLFFGSGTQLSVL.

The rearrangement links TRBV2 to TRBJ1-2; D may be TRBD1 (6 bases). Germline V CDR1 and CDR2: SNHLY, FYNNEI. The CDR3 spans 18 residues. V was shortened by 3 bases and J by 5 bases, with 25 bases between the two germline ends. CDR3 sequence (DNA): TGTGCCAGCAGTGAGGGGACAACCCTTAAACCCGGCTATTATGGCTACACCTTC. Residues: CASSEGTTLKPGYYGYTF.

V gene TRBV19 combines with J gene TRBJ2-5, with 8 positions matching TRBD2. CDR1 and CDR2 (germline): LNHDA, SQIVND (reference sequence). This CDR3 has 15 amino acids. V dropped 6 bases and J dropped 4; count of bases not matched to a gene: 10. The CDR3: CASRQAGERAETQYF. Written as DNA, the CDR3 is TGTGCCAGTAGGCAAGCGGGAGAAAGGGCAGAGACCCAGTACTTC. The full variable domain, in which reference TRBV19 and TRBJ2-5 provide the parts outside the CDR3, is DGGITQSPKYLFRKEGQNVTLSCEQNLNHDAMYWYRQDPGQGLRLIYYSQIVNDFQKGDIAEGYSVSREKKESFPLTVTSAQKNPTAFYLCASRQAGERAETQYFGPGTRLLVL.